This is a list of T cell receptor beta chains from one sample in a study of blood T cells in healthy people across ages. TCRdb passed the 5' RACE reads through MiXCR, listing each CDR3 protein once. The sample consists of around 1,700,000 distinct CDR3 sequences, approximately 30% of them appearing once. Source material: blood. These receptors came from a woman in her twenties or thirties in good health. Each CDR3 is given with its conserved first and last residue. Each record gives: J gene, clone size, D gene, V gene, CDR3 protein, CDR3 DNA. A D gene is named only where the DNA matches it firmly. The size entry is marked missing in some rows and otherwise reads once, few, many or a size class.

TRBJ2-7 many NA TRBV7-9 CASSSLRYEQYF TGTGCCAGCAGCTCCCTTCGATACGAGCAGTACTTC
TRBJ2-3 few TRBD2 TRBV29-1 CSVIGTSGRDTQYF TGCAGCGTGATCGGGACTAGCGGGAGGGATACGCAGTATTTT
TRBJ2-1 NA TRBD2 TRBV19 CASSLPLAGWNEQFF TGTGCCAGTAGTCTACCACTAGCGGGGTGGAATGAGCAGTTCTTC
TRBJ2-5 NA NA TRBV9 CASSVTRTGETQYF TGTGCCAGCAGCGTGACTAGAACGGGGGAGACCCAGTACTTC
TRBJ2-7 many NA TRBV10-3 CAISDPQGSYEQYF TGTGCCATCAGTGACCCACAGGGTTCCTACGAGCAGTACTTC
TRBJ2-1 NA TRBD2 TRBV5-1 CASSPSPSGGQSSYNEQFF TGCGCCAGCAGCCCGAGCCCTAGCGGGGGGCAAAGCTCCTACAATGAGCAGTTCTTC
TRBJ2-5 NA NA TRBV2 CASKTGWETQYF TGTGCCAGCAAAACAGGATGGGAGACCCAGTACTTC
TRBJ2-1 NA NA TRBV20-1 CSARDRAWGGGPINEQFF TGCAGTGCTAGAGATAGGGCTTGGGGGGGCGGACCAATCAATGAGCAGTTCTTC
TRBJ1-1 NA TRBD1 TRBV2 CARDFRGQGTTEAFF TGTGCCAGGGATTTCCGTGGACAGGGAACCACTGAAGCTTTCTTT
TRBJ1-6 NA TRBD1 TRBV6-2/TRBV6-3 CASSRGTGESPLHF TGTGCCAGCAGTCGAGGGACAGGGGAGTCACCCCTCCACTTT
TRBJ1-2 NA NA TRBV10-3 CAIREGPNYGYTF TGTGCCATCCGGGAAGGGCCCAACTATGGCTACACCTTC
TRBJ1-2 many NA TRBV20-1 CSGYRENSGYTF TGCAGTGGGTACAGGGAAAATTCTGGCTACACCTTC
TRBJ2-5 once NA TRBV29-1 CSLAYQETQYF TGCAGCTTGGCTTACCAAGAGACCCAGTACTTC
TRBJ2-3 few NA TRBV2 CASYKGPPAPDTQYF TGTGCCAGCTATAAGGGTCCCCCGGCCCCAGATACGCAGTATTTT
TRBJ1-2 few NA TRBV20-1 CSARVTPTNYGYTF TGCAGTGCTAGAGTAACGCCCACTAACTATGGCTACACCTTC
TRBJ2-2 NA NA TRBV24-1 CATSVTETGELFF TGTGCCACCAGTGTAACGGAGACCGGGGAGCTGTTTTTT
TRBJ2-7 NA TRBD2 TRBV9 CAGSASGDSYNEQYF TGTGCCGGCAGCGCGAGCGGGGACTCCTACAATGAGCAGTACTTC
TRBJ2-5 NA TRBD2 TRBV7-2 CASSLRGVVKQETQYF TGTGCCAGCAGCCTGCGGGGGGTCGTGAAACAAGAGACCCAGTACTTC
TRBJ2-7 NA NA TRBV12-5 CASGLTSFTSYNEQYF TGTGCTAGTGGTTTGACTAGTTTTACCTCCTACAATGAGCAGTACTTC
TRBJ1-1 few NA TRBV7-8 CASAEGQLNTEAFF TGTGCCAGCGCCGAGGGCCAGCTGAACACTGAAGCTTTCTTT
TRBJ2-7 NA TRBD2 TRBV2 CASSATAGAYF TGTGCCAGCAGTGCCACAGCGGGGGCGTACTTC
TRBJ1-6 few NA TRBV2 CASTRTAKGPLHF TGTGCCAGCACGAGGACGGCCAAGGGGCCCCTCCACTTT
TRBJ2-5 NA NA TRBV11-3 CASSADSGETQYF TGTGCCAGCAGCGCTGACTCGGGTGAGACCCAGTACTTC